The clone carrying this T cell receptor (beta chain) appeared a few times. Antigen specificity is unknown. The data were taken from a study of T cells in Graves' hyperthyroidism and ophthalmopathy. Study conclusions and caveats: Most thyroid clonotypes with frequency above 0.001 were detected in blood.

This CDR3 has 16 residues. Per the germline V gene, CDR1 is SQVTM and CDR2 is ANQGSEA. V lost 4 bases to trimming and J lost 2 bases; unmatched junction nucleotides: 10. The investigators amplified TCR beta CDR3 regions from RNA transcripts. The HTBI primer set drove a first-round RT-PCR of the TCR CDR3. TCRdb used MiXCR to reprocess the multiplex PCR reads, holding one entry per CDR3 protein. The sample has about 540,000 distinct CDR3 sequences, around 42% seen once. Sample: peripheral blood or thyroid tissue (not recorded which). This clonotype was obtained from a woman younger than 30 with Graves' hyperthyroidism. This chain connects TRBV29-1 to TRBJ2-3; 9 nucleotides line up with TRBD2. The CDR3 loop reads CSVGGASGTLTDTQYF. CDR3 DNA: TGCAGCGTTGGAGGGGCTAGCGGGACGCTCACAGATACGCAGTATTTT.